The present entry profiles one TCR beta chain with its context. These data originate in a study of blood T cell repertoires in COVID-19. Per the study methods: Amplification of reference gene primers provided the estimated nucleated cell counts. Profiling relied on immunoSEQ multiplex PCR, and the TCRdb table lists in-frame clones only, not all of them. The V and J calls and clone size are taken from that table; D and trimming were inferred from the DNA. Altogether a few hundred thousand clones are present, 70% to 90% being singletons, with the ten largest covering roughly 1.4%. The CDR3 contains 14 residues. CDR1 and CDR2 (germline): SGHRS, YFSETQ. V shed 4 bases and J 3 bases; nucleotides not matched to a gene: 6.

The chain recombines TRBV5-1 with TRBJ1-1; TRBD1 matches at 7 bases. The clonotype comes from a woman aged 18-30 years who had been exposed to COVID-19. Input material: PBMCs or T cells enriched from blood (not recorded which). In DNA form, the CDR3 reads TGCGCCAGCAGCGCCAGGGACAGTGACACTGAAGCTTTCTTT. Translation: CASSARDSDTEAFF.